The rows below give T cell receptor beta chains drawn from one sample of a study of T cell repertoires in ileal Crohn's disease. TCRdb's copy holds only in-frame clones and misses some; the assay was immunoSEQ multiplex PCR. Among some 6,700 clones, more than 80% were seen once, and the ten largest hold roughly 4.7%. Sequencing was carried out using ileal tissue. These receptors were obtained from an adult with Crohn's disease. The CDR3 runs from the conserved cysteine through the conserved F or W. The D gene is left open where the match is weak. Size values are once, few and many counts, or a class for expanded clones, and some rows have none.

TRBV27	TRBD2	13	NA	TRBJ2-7	TGTGCCAACCCGGGACTAGAGGCCCACGAGCAGTACTTC	CANPGLEAHEQYF
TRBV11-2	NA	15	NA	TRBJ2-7	TGTGCCAGCAGCTTACTAGCAGGTAGACTTTACGAGCAGTACTTC	CASSLLAGRLYEQYF
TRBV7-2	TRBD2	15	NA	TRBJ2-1	TGTGCCAGCAGCCCCACCCGGAGACTAGCGTCTGAGCAGTTCTTC	CASSPTRRLASEQFF
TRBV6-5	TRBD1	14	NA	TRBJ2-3	TGTGCCAGCAGCGGGACAGGGAGGACAGATACGCAGTATTTT	CASSGTGRTDTQYF
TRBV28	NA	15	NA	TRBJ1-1	TGTGCCAGCAGTGAAACTGGTACCAGGGGCACTGAAGCTTTCTTT	CASSETGTRGTEAFF
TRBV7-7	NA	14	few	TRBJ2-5	TGTGCCAGCAGCTCCACAGGGAACCGGGAGACCCAGTACTTC	CASSSTGNRETQYF
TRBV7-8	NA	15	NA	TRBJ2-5	TGTGCCAGCAGCTTAGAGCCCCAAAGCCCAGAGACCCAGTACTTC	CASSLEPQSPETQYF
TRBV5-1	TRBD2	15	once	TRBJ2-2	TGCGCCAGCAGCTTCGGTAGCGGGAGACCCGGGGAGCTGTTTTTT	CASSFGSGRPGELFF
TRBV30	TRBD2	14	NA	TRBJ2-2	TGTGCCTGGAATACGGGGGGGAACACCGGGGAGCTGTTTTTT	CAWNTGGNTGELFF
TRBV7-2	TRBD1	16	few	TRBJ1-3	TGTGCCAGCAGCTTAGTGGCAGGGGGTCTTGGAAACACCATATATTTT	CASSLVAGGLGNTIYF
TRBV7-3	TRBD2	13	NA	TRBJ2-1	TGTGCCAGCAGCACCACAGCGGGAAATGAGCAGTTCTTC	CASSTTAGNEQFF
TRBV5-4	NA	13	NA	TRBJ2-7	TGTGCCAGCAGTTCGAGGGATTCCTACGAGCAGTACTTC	CASSSRDSYEQYF
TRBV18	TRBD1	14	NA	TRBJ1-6	TGTGCCAGCTCCCCAGACAGGGGGCGTTCACCCCTCCACTTT	CASSPDRGRSPLHF
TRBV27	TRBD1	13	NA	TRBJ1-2	TGTGCCAGCAGTCTCCAACAGGGGGACGGCTACACCTTC	CASSLQQGDGYTF
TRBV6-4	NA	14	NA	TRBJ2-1	TGTGCCAGCAGTCTCGACTCCGGCGGGAATGAGCAGTTCTTC	CASSLDSGGNEQFF
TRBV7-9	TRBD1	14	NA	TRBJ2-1	TGTGCCAGCAGCTTCGGGACAGGGGACAATGAGCAGTTCTTC	CASSFGTGDNEQFF
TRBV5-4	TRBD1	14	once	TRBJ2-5	TGTGCCAGCAGTCCGACAGGGATCCAAGAGACCCAGTACTTC	CASSPTGIQETQYF
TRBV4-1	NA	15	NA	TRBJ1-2	TGCGCCAGCAGCCACCCGATTGAGCAAGCGAGGGGCTACACCTTC	CASSHPIEQARGYTF
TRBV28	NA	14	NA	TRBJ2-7	TGTGCCAGCAGTTTGGGGGGATTTGCCTACGAGCAGTACTTC	CASSLGGFAYEQYF
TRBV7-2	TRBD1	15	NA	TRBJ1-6	TGTGCCAGCAGCTTAGTGGGACAGGGAGCTTCACCCCTCCACTTT	CASSLVGQGASPLHF
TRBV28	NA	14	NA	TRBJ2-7	TGTGCCAGCAGTTTGGTCCCCGTAGGAGGCGAGCAGTACTTC	CASSLVPVGGEQYF
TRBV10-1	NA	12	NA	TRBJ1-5	TGCGCCAGCAGTGTCGGGGATCAGCCCCAGCATTTT	CASSVGDQPQHF
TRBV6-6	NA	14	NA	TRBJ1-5	TGTGCCAGCAGTTACGGGGGGGTGGGCCAGCCCCAGCATTTT	CASSYGGVGQPQHF
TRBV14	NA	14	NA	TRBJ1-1	TGTGCCAGCAGCCAAGATCTGGGAGGGTCTGAAGCTTTCTTT	CASSQDLGGSEAFF
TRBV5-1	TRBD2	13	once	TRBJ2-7	TGCGCCAGCAGCGGGGGACTAGCAAACGAGCAGTACTTC	CASSGGLANEQYF
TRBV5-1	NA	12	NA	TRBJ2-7	TGCGCCAGCAGCTTGGGACAGTCCGAGCAGTACTTC	CASSLGQSEQYF
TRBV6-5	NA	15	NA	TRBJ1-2	TGTGCCAGCAGTACCTTGACAAGAAAAGACTATGGCTACACCTTC	CASSTLTRKDYGYTF
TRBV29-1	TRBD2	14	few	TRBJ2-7	TGCAGCGTGAAGCTAGCAGGGAGGGCCCTCGAGCAGTACTTC	CSVKLAGRALEQYF
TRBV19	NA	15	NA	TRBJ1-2	TGTGCCAGTAACCGGGGGACCGTTCCGGGCTATGGCTACACCTTC	CASNRGTVPGYGYTF
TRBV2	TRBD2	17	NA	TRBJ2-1	TGTGCCAGCGATCCCAGGACTAGCGGGAGTCATTGGAATGAGCAGTTCTTC	CASDPRTSGSHWNEQFF
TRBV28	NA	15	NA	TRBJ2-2	TGTGCCAGCAGGGTTCCGGGAACGAACACCGGGGAGCTGTTTTTT	CASRVPGTNTGELFF
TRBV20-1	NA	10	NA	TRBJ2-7	TGCAGTGCTAGGGCCTTCGAGCAGTACTTC	CSARAFEQYF
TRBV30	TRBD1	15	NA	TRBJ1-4	TGTGCCTGGGGGGCGGACAGGACAACTAATGAAAAACTGTTTTTT	CAWGADRTTNEKLFF
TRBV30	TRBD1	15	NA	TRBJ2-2	TGTGCCTGGAGGAGCCGGGACAGGAACACCGGGGAGCTGTTTTTT	CAWRSRDRNTGELFF
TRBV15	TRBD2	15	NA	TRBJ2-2	TGTGCCACCAGAGCGGGAGGTCTTAACACCGGGGAGCTGTTTTTT	CATRAGGLNTGELFF
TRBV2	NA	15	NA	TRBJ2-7	TGTGCCAGCATCCTTACTGAGGCCTATTCTTACGAGCAGTACTTC	CASILTEAYSYEQYF
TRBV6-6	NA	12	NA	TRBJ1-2	TGTGCCAGCAGTGATTACGGGAGTGGCTACACCTTC	CASSDYGSGYTF
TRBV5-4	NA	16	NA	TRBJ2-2	TGTGCCAGCAGCTTTGGTTTGCAGCGGAGCACCGGGGAGCTGTTTTTT	CASSFGLQRSTGELFF
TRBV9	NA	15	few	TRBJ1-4	TGTGCCAGCAGCGTACAGGGGATAGGAAATGAAAAACTGTTTTTT	CASSVQGIGNEKLFF
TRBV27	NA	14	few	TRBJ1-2	TGTGCCAGCAGTTTGGAGGGCCTCCTGGGAGGCTACACCTTC	CASSLEGLLGGYTF